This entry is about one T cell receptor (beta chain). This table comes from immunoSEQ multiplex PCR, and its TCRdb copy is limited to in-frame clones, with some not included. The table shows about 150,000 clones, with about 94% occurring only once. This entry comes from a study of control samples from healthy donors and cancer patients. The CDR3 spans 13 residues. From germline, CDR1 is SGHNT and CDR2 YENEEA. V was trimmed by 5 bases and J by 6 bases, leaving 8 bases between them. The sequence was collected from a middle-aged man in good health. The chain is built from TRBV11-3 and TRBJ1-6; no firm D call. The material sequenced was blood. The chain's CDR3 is CASSPSPNSPLHF. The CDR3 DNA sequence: TGTGCCAGCAGCCCAAGCCCTAATTCACCCCTCCACTTT.